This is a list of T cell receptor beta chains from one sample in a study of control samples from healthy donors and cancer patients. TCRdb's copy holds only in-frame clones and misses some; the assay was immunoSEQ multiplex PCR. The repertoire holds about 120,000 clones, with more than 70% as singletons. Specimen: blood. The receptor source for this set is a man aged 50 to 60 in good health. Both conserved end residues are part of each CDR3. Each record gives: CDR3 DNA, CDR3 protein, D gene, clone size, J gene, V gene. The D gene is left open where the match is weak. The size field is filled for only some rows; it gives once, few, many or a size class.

CDR3 DNA: TGCAGCGGGGCCCCACAGGGGAACACTGAAGCTTTCTTT; CDR3 protein: CSGAPQGNTEAFF; D gene: NA; clone size: NA; J gene: TRBJ1-1; V gene: TRBV29-1
CDR3 DNA: TGCAGCGGTTTACTAGCGCAAACCTACGAGCAGTACTTC; CDR3 protein: CSGLLAQTYEQYF; D gene: TRBD2; clone size: NA; J gene: TRBJ2-7; V gene: TRBV29-1
CDR3 DNA: TGTGCCAGCAGCTCCCTCCACAGTCAAGAGACCCAGTACTTC; CDR3 protein: CASSSLHSQETQYF; D gene: NA; clone size: NA; J gene: TRBJ2-5; V gene: TRBV11-2
CDR3 DNA: TGTGCCAGTATGGGACAGGTCTATGGCTACACCTTC; CDR3 protein: CASMGQVYGYTF; D gene: TRBD1; clone size: few; J gene: TRBJ1-2; V gene: TRBV19
CDR3 DNA: TGCAGCTCTCTGGGGGGTACGAGCACAGATACGCAGTATTTT; CDR3 protein: CSSLGGTSTDTQYF; D gene: NA; clone size: NA; J gene: TRBJ2-3; V gene: TRBV29-1
CDR3 DNA: TGTGCCAGCAGCTTGGACAGGGTTAAAGCAGCTAACTATGGCTACACCTTC; CDR3 protein: CASSLDRVKAANYGYTF; D gene: TRBD1; clone size: many; J gene: TRBJ1-2; V gene: TRBV7-2
CDR3 DNA: TGTGCCAGTAGTATAACCCCCAGCGGGGAAAGGAACACTGAAGCTTTCTTT; CDR3 protein: CASSITPSGERNTEAFF; D gene: NA; clone size: NA; J gene: TRBJ1-1; V gene: TRBV19
CDR3 DNA: TGTGCCAGTAGTATGGGGACAGGGGTCACCGGGGAGCTGTTTTTT; CDR3 protein: CASSMGTGVTGELFF; D gene: TRBD1; clone size: NA; J gene: TRBJ2-2; V gene: TRBV19
CDR3 DNA: TGTGCCACCAGTGAAACAGGGGGCGCGGAGACCCAGTACTTC; CDR3 protein: CATSETGGAETQYF; D gene: TRBD1; clone size: once; J gene: TRBJ2-5; V gene: TRBV24-1
CDR3 DNA: TGTGCCAGCACCCCGTGGACAGGGGTCTCCTCACCCCTCCACTTT; CDR3 protein: CASTPWTGVSSPLHF; D gene: TRBD1; clone size: NA; J gene: TRBJ1-6; V gene: TRBV2
CDR3 DNA: TGTGCCAGCAGCTTAGACCGGACAGGCCGTACCGGGGAGCTGTTTTTT; CDR3 protein: CASSLDRTGRTGELFF; D gene: TRBD1; clone size: once; J gene: TRBJ2-2; V gene: TRBV7-2
CDR3 DNA: TGTGCCAGCAGCCCGGACAGGGGGCTCTATGGCTACACCTTC; CDR3 protein: CASSPDRGLYGYTF; D gene: TRBD1; clone size: NA; J gene: TRBJ1-2; V gene: TRBV7-2